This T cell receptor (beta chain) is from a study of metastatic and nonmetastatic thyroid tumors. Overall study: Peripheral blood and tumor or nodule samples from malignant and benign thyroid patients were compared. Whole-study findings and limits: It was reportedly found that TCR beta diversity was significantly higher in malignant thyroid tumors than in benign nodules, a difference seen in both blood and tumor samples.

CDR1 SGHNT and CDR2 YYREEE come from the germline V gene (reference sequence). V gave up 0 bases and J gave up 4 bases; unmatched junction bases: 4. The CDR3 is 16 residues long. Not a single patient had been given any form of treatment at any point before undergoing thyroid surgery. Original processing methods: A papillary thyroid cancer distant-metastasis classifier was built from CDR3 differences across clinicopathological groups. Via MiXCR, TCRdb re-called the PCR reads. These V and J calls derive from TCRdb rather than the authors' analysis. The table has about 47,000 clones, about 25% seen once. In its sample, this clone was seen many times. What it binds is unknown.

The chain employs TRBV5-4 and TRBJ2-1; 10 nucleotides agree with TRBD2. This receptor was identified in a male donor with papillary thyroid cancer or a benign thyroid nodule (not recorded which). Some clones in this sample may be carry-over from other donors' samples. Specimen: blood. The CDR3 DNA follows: TGTGCCAGCAGCTTGGCCGAAGCGGGAGGGTACAATGAGCAGTTCTTC. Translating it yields CASSLAEAGGYNEQFF.